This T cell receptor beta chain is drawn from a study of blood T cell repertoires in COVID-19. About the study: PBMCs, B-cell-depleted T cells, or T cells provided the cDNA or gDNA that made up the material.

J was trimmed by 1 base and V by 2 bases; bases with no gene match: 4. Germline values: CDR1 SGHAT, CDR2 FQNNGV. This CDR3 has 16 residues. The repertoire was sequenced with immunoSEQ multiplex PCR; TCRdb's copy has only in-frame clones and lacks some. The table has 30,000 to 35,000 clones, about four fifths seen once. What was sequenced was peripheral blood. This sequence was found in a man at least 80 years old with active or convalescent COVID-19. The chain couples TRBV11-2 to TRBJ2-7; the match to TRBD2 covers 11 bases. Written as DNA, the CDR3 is TGTGCCAGCAGCTTACTAGCGGGAGGCGGTTCCTACGAGCAGTACTTC. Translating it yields CASSLLAGGGSYEQYF. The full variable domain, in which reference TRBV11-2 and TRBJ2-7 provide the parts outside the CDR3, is EAGVAQSPRYKIIEKRQSVAFWCNPISGHATLYWYQQILGQGPKLLIQFQNNGVVDDSQLPKDRFSAERLKGVDSTLKIQPAKLEDSAVYLCASSLLAGGGSYEQYFGPGTRLTVT.